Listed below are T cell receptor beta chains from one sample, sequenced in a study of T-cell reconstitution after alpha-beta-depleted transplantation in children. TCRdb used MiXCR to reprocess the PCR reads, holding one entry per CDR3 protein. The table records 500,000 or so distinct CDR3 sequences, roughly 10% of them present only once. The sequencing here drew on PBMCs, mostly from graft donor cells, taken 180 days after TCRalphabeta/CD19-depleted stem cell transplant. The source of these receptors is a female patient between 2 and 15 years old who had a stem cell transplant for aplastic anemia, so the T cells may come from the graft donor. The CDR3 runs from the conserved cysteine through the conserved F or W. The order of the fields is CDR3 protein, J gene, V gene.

cdr3_aa: CASSKISPGDTLTYEQYF
j_call: TRBJ2-7
v_call: TRBV21-1

cdr3_aa: CASSIASGRAYEQYF
j_call: TRBJ2-7
v_call: TRBV5-1

cdr3_aa: CASSTTANYGYTF
j_call: TRBJ1-2
v_call: TRBV6-5

cdr3_aa: CASSPTPGILAGLPDTQYF
j_call: TRBJ2-3
v_call: TRBV12-3/TRBV12-4

cdr3_aa: CATTMAGTQYF
j_call: TRBJ2-5
v_call: TRBV15

cdr3_aa: CASSQITSGQVDTDTQYF
j_call: TRBJ2-3
v_call: TRBV4-2

cdr3_aa: CASSVADFLYNEQFF
j_call: TRBJ2-1
v_call: TRBV9

cdr3_aa: CASSPYPGRFSNQPQHF
j_call: TRBJ1-5
v_call: TRBV28

cdr3_aa: CASSRGLAGLKTQYF
j_call: TRBJ2-5
v_call: TRBV7-9

cdr3_aa: CASSEGGEHSGNTIYF
j_call: TRBJ1-3
v_call: TRBV28

cdr3_aa: CASSLVRTDPSGYTF
j_call: TRBJ1-2
v_call: TRBV7-8

cdr3_aa: CASSSRTGQGEIYGYTF
j_call: TRBJ1-2
v_call: TRBV7-2

cdr3_aa: CSATSPSGYAYEQYF
j_call: TRBJ2-7
v_call: TRBV20-1

cdr3_aa: CASSETGMLTEAFF
j_call: TRBJ1-1
v_call: TRBV6-1

cdr3_aa: CATSRDRGPGNTIYF
j_call: TRBJ1-3
v_call: TRBV15

cdr3_aa: CASSSDRAAETQYF
j_call: TRBJ2-5
v_call: TRBV28

cdr3_aa: CSASRGAGGVGETQYF
j_call: TRBJ2-5
v_call: TRBV20-1

cdr3_aa: CASSLATGPQETQYF
j_call: TRBJ2-5
v_call: TRBV7-9

cdr3_aa: CASSGVLAGSYNEQFF
j_call: TRBJ2-1
v_call: TRBV7-9

cdr3_aa: CASSFTGDTQYF
j_call: TRBJ2-3
v_call: TRBV7-9

cdr3_aa: CASSLTGTGRTEAFF
j_call: TRBJ1-1
v_call: TRBV7-9

cdr3_aa: CASSPGGTSVSSYNEQFF
j_call: TRBJ2-1
v_call: TRBV4-1

cdr3_aa: CATSDQLAGVQGELFF
j_call: TRBJ2-2
v_call: TRBV24-1

cdr3_aa: CASSLSRRDIQYF
j_call: TRBJ2-4
v_call: TRBV7-2

cdr3_aa: CSASGSRSYNEQFF
j_call: TRBJ2-1
v_call: TRBV20-1

cdr3_aa: CASRNRDSPNEKLFF
j_call: TRBJ1-4
v_call: TRBV7-6

cdr3_aa: CASSLSAVLVDETQYF
j_call: TRBJ2-5
v_call: TRBV11-2

cdr3_aa: CASSSQSTMNTQAFF
j_call: TRBJ1-1
v_call: TRBV5-1

cdr3_aa: CASSWNTPPADTQYF
j_call: TRBJ2-3
v_call: TRBV5-1

cdr3_aa: CASSLDLRTGNNSPLHF
j_call: TRBJ1-6
v_call: TRBV11-2

cdr3_aa: CASSLTVRWITDTQYF
j_call: TRBJ2-3
v_call: TRBV7-9

cdr3_aa: CASSQTGEQYF
j_call: TRBJ2-7
v_call: TRBV7-2

cdr3_aa: CSARVPSQNEQFF
j_call: TRBJ2-1
v_call: TRBV20-1

cdr3_aa: CASSPPRGRNSPLHF
j_call: TRBJ1-6
v_call: TRBV6-2/TRBV6-3